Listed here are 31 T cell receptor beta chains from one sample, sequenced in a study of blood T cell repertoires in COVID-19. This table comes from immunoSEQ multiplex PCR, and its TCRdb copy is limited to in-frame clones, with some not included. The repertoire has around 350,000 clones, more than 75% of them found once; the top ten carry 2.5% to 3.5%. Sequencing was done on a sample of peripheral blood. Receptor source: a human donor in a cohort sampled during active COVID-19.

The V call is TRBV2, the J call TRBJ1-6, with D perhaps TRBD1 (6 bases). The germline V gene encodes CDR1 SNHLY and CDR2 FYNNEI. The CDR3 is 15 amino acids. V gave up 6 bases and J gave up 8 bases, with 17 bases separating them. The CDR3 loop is CASSTTGGWDSPLHF. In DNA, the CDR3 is TGTGCCAGCAGCACGACAGGAGGATGGGATTCACCCCTCCACTTT.

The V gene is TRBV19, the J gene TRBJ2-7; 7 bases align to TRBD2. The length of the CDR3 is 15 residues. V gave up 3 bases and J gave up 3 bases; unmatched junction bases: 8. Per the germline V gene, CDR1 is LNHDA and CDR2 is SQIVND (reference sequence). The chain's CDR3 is CASSIRRESDYEQYF. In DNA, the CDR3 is TGTGCCAGTAGTATCAGGCGGGAGTCAGACTACGAGCAGTACTTC.

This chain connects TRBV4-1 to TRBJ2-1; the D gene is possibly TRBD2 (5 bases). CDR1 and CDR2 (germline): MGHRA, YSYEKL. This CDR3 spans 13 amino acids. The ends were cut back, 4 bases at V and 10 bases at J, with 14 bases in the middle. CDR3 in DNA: TGCGCCAGCAGCCCCATTTCTTCGGGGGAGCAGTTCTTC. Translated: CASSPISSGEQFF.

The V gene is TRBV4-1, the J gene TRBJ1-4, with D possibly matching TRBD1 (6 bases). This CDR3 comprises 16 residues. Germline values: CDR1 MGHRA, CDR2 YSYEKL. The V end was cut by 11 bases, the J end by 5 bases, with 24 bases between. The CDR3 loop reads CAPSQGGGLGNEKLFF. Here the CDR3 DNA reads TGCGCCCCCAGCCAAGGGGGGGGGTTGGGCAATGAAAAACTGTTTTTT.

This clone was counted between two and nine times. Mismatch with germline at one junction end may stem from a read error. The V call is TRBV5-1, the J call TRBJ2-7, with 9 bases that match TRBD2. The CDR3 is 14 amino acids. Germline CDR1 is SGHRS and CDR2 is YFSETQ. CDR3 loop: CASSPGVGGRAHDF. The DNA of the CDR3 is TGCGCCAGCAGCCCCGGTGTGGGCGGGAGGGCCCATGACTTC.

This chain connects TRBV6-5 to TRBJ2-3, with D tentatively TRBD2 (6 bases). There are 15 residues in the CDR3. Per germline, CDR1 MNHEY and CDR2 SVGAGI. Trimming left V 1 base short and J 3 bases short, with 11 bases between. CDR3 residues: CASSYLAEGTDTQYF. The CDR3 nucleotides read TGTGCCAGCAGTTACTTGGCGGAGGGTACAGATACGCAGTATTTT.

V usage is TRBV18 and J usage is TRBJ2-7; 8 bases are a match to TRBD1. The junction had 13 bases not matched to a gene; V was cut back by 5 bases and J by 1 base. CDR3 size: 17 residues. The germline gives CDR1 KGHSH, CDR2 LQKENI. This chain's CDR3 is CASSSRDRSFQSYEQYF. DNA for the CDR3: TGTGCCAGCTCATCCCGGGACAGGTCGTTTCAGTCCTACGAGCAGTACTTC.

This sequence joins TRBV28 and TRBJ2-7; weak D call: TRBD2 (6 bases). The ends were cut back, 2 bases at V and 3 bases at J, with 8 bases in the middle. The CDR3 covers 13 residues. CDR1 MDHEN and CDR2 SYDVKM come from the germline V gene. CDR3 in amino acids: CASSLLSGYEQYF. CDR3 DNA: TGTGCCAGCAGTTTACTTAGCGGCTACGAGCAGTACTTC.

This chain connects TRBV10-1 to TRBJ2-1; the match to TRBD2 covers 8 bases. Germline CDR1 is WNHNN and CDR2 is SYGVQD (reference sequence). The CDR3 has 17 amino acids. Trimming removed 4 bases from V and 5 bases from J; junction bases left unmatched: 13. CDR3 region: CASSAQSWSGSHNEQFF. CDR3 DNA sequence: TGCGCCAGCAGTGCTCAATCGTGGAGCGGGAGCCACAATGAGCAGTTCTTC.

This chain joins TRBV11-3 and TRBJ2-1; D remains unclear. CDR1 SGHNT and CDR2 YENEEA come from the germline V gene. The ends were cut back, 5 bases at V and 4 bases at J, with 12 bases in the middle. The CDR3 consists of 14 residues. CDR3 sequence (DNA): TGTGCCAGCAGCCCCGTTGGTCGGTACAATGAGCAGTTCTTC. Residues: CASSPVGRYNEQFF. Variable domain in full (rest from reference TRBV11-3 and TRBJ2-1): EAGVVQSPRYKIIEKKQPVAFWCNPISGHNTLYWYLQNLGQGPELLIRYENEEAVDDSQLPKDRFSAERLKGVDSTLKIQPAELGDSAVYLCASSPVGRYNEQFFGPGTRLTVL.

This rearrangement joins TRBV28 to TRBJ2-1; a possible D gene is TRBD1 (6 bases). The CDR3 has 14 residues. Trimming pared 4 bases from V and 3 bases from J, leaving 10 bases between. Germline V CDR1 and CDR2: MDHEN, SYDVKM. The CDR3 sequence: CASSSGQFYNEQFF. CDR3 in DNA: TGTGCCAGCAGTTCAGGACAGTTCTACAATGAGCAGTTCTTC.

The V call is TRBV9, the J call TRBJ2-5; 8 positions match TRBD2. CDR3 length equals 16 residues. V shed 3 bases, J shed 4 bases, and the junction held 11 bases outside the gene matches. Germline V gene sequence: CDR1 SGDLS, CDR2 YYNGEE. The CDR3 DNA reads TGTGCCAGCAGCGGGCTGGGCGGGGGGCCTCCAGAGACCCAGTACTTC. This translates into CASSGLGGGPPETQYF.

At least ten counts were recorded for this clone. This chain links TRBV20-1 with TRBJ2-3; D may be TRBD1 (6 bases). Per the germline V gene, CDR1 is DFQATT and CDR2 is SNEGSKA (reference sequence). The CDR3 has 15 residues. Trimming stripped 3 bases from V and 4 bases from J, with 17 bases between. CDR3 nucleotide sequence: TGCAGTGCTAGTTTCCCGACAGGAGAAGCAGATACGCAGTATTTT. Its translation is CSASFPTGEADTQYF.

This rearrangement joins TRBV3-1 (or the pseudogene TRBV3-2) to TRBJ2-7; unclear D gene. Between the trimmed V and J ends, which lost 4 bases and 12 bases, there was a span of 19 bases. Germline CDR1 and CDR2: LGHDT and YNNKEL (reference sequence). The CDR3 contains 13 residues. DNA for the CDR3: TGTGCCAGCAGCCCTAACTTTCGGGTCCCTCGGTACTTC. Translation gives CASSPNFRVPRYF.

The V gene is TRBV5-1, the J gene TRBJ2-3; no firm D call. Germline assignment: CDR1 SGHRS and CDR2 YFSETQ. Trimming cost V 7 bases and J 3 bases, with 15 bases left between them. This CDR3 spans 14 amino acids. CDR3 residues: CASGPTPMTDTQYF. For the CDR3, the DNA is TGCGCCAGCGGCCCGACTCCAATGACAGATACGCAGTATTTT.

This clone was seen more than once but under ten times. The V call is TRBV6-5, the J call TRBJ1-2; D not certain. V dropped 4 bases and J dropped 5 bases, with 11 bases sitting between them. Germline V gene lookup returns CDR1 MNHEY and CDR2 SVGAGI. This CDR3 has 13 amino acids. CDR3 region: CASSFHSEYGYTF. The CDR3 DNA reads TGTGCCAGCAGTTTCCACTCGGAGTATGGCTACACCTTC.

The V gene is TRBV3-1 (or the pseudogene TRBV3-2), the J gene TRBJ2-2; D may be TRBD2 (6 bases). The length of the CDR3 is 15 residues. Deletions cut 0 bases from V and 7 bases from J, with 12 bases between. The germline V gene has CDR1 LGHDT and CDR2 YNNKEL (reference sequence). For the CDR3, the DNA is TGTGCCAGCAGCCAAGACCGACTAGAAGGCGGGGAGCTGTTTTTT. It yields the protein CASSQDRLEGGELFF.

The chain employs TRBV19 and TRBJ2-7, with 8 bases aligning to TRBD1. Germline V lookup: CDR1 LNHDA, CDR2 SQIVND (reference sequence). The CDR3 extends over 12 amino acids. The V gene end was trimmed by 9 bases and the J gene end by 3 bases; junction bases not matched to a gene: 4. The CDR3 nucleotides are TGTGCCAGCGGGACAGGATTCTACGAGCAGTACTTC. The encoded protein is CASGTGFYEQYF. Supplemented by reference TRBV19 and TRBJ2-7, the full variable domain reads DGGITQSPKYLFRKEGQNVTLSCEQNLNHDAMYWYRQDPGQGLRLIYYSQIVNDFQKGDIAEGYSVSREKKESFPLTVTSAQKNPTAFYLCASGTGFYEQYFGPGTRLTVT.

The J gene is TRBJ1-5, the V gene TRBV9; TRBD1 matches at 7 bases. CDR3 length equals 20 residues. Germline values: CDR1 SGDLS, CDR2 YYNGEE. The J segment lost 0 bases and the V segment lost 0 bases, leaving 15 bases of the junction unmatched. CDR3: CASSVEGAPSLVYSNQPQHF. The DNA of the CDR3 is TGTGCCAGCAGCGTAGAGGGGGCCCCGTCCCTAGTATATAGCAATCAGCCCCAGCATTTT.

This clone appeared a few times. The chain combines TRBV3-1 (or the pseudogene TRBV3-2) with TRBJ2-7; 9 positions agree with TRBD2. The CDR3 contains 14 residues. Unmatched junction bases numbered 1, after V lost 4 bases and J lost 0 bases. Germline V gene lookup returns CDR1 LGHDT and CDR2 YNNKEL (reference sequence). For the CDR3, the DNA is TGTGCCAGCAGCCCTAGCGGGATCTCCTACGAGCAGTACTTC. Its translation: CASSPSGISYEQYF.

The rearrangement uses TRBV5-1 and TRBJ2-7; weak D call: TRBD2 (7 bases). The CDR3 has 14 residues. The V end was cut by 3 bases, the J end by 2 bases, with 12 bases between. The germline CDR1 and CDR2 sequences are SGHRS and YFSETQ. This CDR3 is CASSWEGGPYEQYF. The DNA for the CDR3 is TGCGCCAGCAGCTGGGAGGGGGGACCCTACGAGCAGTACTTC.

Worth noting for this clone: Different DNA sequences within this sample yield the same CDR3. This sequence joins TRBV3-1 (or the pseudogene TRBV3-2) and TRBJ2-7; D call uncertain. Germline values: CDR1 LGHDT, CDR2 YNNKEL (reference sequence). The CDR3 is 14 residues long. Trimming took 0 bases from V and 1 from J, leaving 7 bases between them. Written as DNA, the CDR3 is TGTGCCAGCAGCCAAGACGCAGGTTCCTACGAGCAGTACTTC. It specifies CASSQDAGSYEQYF.

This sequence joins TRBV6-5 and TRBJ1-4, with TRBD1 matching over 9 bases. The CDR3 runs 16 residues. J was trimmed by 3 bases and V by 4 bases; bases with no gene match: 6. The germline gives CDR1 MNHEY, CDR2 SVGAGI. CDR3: CASSSVYRGPNEKLFF. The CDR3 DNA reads TGTGCCAGCAGTTCCGTCTACAGGGGGCCTAATGAAAAACTGTTTTTT.

The CDR3 bases are TGTGCCAGCAGCTTGTACAGGACCAGAGCAGGAGATACGCAGTATTTT. Its translation: CASSLYRTRAGDTQYF. The genes are TRBV5-8 and TRBJ2-3, with D possibly matching TRBD1 (5 bases). The length of the CDR3 is 16 residues. Trimming removed 1 base at V and 5 bases at J, with 17 bases between. Germline V lookup: CDR1 SGHTS, CDR2 YDEGEE.

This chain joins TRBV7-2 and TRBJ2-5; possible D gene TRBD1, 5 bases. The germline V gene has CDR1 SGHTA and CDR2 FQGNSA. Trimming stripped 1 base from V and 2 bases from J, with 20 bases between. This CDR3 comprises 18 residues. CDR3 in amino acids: CASSLVFSRGPGQETQYF. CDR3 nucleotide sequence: TGTGCCAGCAGCTTAGTCTTTAGTAGGGGCCCGGGTCAAGAGACCCAGTACTTC.

The CDR3 region is CASSVAPGRGGSYNSPLHF. DNA of the CDR3: TGTGCCAGCAGCGTAGCGCCGGGGCGAGGGGGCTCCTATAATTCACCCCTCCACTTT. The chain uses TRBV9 and TRBJ1-6, with D perhaps matching TRBD1 (6 bases). V lost 0 bases, J lost 0 bases, and 16 bases lay in between. The CDR3 loop spans 19 amino acids. Germline CDR1 and CDR2: SGDLS and YYNGEE. The variable domain in full, completed from reference TRBV9 and TRBJ1-6, reads DSGVTQTPKHLITATGQRVTLRCSPRSGDLSVYWYQQSLDQGLQFLIQYYNGEERAKGNILERFSAQQFPDLHSELNLSSLELGDSALYFCASSVAPGRGGSYNSPLHFGNGTRLTVT.

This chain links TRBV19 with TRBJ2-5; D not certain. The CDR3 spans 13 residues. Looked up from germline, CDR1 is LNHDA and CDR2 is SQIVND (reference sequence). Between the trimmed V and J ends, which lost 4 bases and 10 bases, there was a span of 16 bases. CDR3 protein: CASSSSSMASQYF. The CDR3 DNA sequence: TGTGCCAGTAGTAGTTCTAGTATGGCCAGCCAGTACTTC.

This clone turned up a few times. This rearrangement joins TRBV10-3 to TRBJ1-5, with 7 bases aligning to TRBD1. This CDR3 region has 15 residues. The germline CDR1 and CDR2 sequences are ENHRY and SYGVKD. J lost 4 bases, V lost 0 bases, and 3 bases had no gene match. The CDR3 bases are TGTGCCATCAGTGAGTCGGGACAGAGGAATCAGCCCCAGCATTTT. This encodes CAISESGQRNQPQHF.

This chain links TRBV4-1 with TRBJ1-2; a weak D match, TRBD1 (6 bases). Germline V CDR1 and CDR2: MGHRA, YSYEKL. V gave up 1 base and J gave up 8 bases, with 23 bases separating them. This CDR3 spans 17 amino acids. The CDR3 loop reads CASSQVGAQWAVSGYTF. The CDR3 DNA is TGCGCCAGCAGCCAAGTGGGGGCTCAGTGGGCAGTATCGGGCTACACCTTC.

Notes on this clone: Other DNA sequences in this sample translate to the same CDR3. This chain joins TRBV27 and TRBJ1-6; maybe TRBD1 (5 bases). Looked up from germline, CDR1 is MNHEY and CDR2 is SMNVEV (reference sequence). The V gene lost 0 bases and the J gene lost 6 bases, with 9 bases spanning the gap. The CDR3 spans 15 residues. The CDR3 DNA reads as TGTGCCAGCAGTTTATCAGGCGGGGGTAATTCACCCCTCCACTTT. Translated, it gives CASSLSGGGNSPLHF.

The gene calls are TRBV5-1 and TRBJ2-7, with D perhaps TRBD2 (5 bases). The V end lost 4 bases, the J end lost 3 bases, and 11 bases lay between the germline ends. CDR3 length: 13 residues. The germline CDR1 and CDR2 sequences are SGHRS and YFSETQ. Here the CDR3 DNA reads TGCGCCAGCAGCATAGGGAGTTACTACGAGCAGTACTTC. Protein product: CASSIGSYYEQYF.